The text below deals with one T cell receptor (beta chain). Its antigen is unknown. As to time point: newly diagnosed GD, antithyroid drugs for less than 3 months. TCR sequences were obtained from RNA taken from PBMCs. In each case, Graves' disease was diagnosed per American Thyroid Association guidelines. This entry is derived from a study of regulatory T cells in long-lasting Graves disease. Study results and limitations: Under persistent disease, TRBV28, TRBJ1-2 and TRBJ2-5 were used preferentially.

In building TCR beta libraries, iRepertoire HTBI primers were used together with Arm-PCR of CDR3 regions. Each CDR3 protein is one row after TCRdb ran MiXCR on the multiplex PCR reads. The sample yields 250,000 to 300,000 distinct CDR3 sequences, around a sixth seen once. The CDR3 is made up of 14 amino acids. Germline V gene lookup returns CDR1 DFQATT and CDR2 SNEGSKA (reference sequence). V was pared by 6 bases and J by 5 bases, with 12 bases of the junction left unmatched. These data are also associated with another study on T cells in Graves' hyperthyroidism and ophthalmopathy. From that second work: Among the patients, aged 18 to 65, hyperthyroidism was newly diagnosed and had lasted under 2 months.

Sequences were derived from peripheral blood mononuclear cells (PBMCs), sampled at new diagnosis, from a patient treated with antithyroid drugs. The chain carries TRBV20-1 and TRBJ2-5; TRBD2 agrees at 7 bases. This TCR came from a woman between 25 and 40 years old with Graves disease. CDR3 sequence: CSANPGQGGETQYF. CDR3 in DNA: TGCAGTGCGAATCCGGGGCAGGGAGGGGAGACCCAGTACTTC.